The next 10 T cell receptor beta chains were all read from a single sample in a study of Graves' ophthalmopathy and Graves' hyperthyroidism. RNA transcripts were the template, and TCR beta CDR3 regions were amplified from them. Scientists carried out first-round RT-PCR using HTBI primers and then a second-round multiplex PCR. TCRdb re-analysed the multiplex PCR reads in MiXCR, keeping a single row per CDR3 protein. The repertoire holds hundreds of thousands of distinct CDR3 sequences, with about two fifths as singletons. Sequenced material: peripheral blood. All receptors come from an adult man with Graves' ophthalmopathy.

V gene TRBV10-3 combines with J gene TRBJ2-6, with D possibly TRBD1 on 7 matching bases. Per the germline V gene, CDR1 is ENHRY and CDR2 is SYGVKD. With 11 bases removed from V and 7 bases from J, the gap between germline ends came to 21 bases. The CDR3 has 15 amino acids. The CDR3 region is CASWAGGFRANVLTF. The CDR3 DNA reads as TGTGCCTCTTGGGCAGGGGGGTTTCGAGCCAACGTCCTGACTTTC.

This clonotype was found a few times. The V and J genes are TRBV20-1 and TRBJ2-7; TRBD2 matches at 7 bases. Per germline, CDR1 DFQATT and CDR2 SNEGSKA (reference sequence). After removal of 3 bases from V and 6 bases from J, the junction contained 11 bases not matched to a gene. The length of the CDR3 is 14 residues. The CDR3 sequence is CSASRAGGFGEQYF. The CDR3 DNA reads TGCAGTGCTAGCCGGGCCGGGGGGTTCGGCGAGCAGTACTTC.

This clonotype was seen many times. V gene TRBV7-8 combines with J gene TRBJ1-2; 8 bases map to TRBD1. Germline loops: CDR1 SGHVS, CDR2 FQNEAQ. The CDR3 is made up of 14 amino acids. V dropped 4 bases and J dropped 4; count of bases not matched to a gene: 5. CDR3 nucleotides: TGTGCCAGCAGCTCTCCAGGGGGCGGCTATGGCTACACCTTC. Amino acids: CASSSPGGGYGYTF. Based on the CDR3 plus reference TRBV7-8 and TRBJ1-2, the full variable domain is GAGVSQSPRYKVAKRGQDVALRCDPISGHVSLFWYQQALGQGPEFLTYFQNEAQLDKSGLPSDRFFAERPEGSVSTLKIQRTQQEDSAVYLCASSSPGGGYGYTFGSGTRLTVV.

The chain is built from TRBV7-9 and TRBJ1-1, with no clear D. CDR3 length equals 16 residues. Germline V CDR1 and CDR2: SEHNR, FQNEAQ (reference sequence). V lost 8 bases, J lost 2 bases, and 21 bases lay in between. The chain's CDR3 is CASSPYSAVSNTEAFF. CDR3 coding DNA: TGTGCCAGCTCACCATATAGCGCGGTCAGCAACACTGAAGCTTTCTTT.

The chain joins TRBV25-1 to TRBJ2-7; D is uncertain. The CDR3 is 11 amino acids. V shed 8 bases and J shed 5 bases, with 10 bases lying between them. CDR1 is MGHDK, CDR2 SYGVNS, per germline. The DNA of the CDR3 is TGTGCCAGCGAGAGACTCCACGAGCAGTACTTC. Translating gives CASERLHEQYF.

This clonotype showed up many times. This rearrangement joins TRBV10-3 to TRBJ2-5; possible D gene TRBD1, 5 bases. CDR3 length: 15 amino acids. V lost 7 bases and J 2 bases, leaving 17 bases between the germline ends. From germline, CDR1 is ENHRY and CDR2 SYGVKD. The CDR3 sequence is CAITAEGGAQETQYF. CDR3 coding DNA: TGTGCCATCACCGCAGAAGGTGGGGCACAAGAGACCCAGTACTTC.

The chain employs TRBV12-3 or TRBV12-4 and TRBJ1-2; no firm D call. Trimming cost V 11 bases and J 4 bases, with 14 bases left between them. CDR3 length: 12 amino acids. CDR3 in amino acids: CASLEGIYGYTF. CDR3 sequence (DNA): TGTGCCTCTTTGGAAGGGATCTATGGCTACACCTTC.

J is TRBJ2-5 and V is TRBV15; a possible D gene is TRBD1 (6 bases). The CDR3 loop spans 14 amino acids. Trimming removed 3 bases from V and 2 bases from J, with 10 bases in between. CDR1 LNHNV and CDR2 YYDKDF come from the germline V gene (reference sequence). The CDR3 region is CATSSSTGQETQYF. The CDR3 nucleotides read TGTGCCACCAGCAGCTCAACAGGGCAAGAGACCCAGTACTTC. The complete variable domain, with remaining parts taken from reference TRBV15 and TRBJ2-5, reads DAMVIQNPRYQVTQFGKPVTLSCSQTLNHNVMYWYQQKSSQAPKLLFHYYDKDFNNEADTPDNFQSRRPNTSFCFLDIRSPGLGDTAMYLCATSSSTGQETQYFGPGTRLLVL.

At least ten counts were recorded for this clonotype. The chain couples TRBV2 to TRBJ1-1, with D perhaps matching TRBD1 (6 bases). CDR3 size: 13 residues. Germline CDR1 is SNHLY and CDR2 is FYNNEI. V was trimmed by 7 bases and J by 1 base, leaving 10 bases between them. The CDR3 loop reads CASTRGANTEAFF. CDR3 DNA: TGTGCCAGCACAAGGGGGGCGAACACTGAAGCTTTCTTT.

This clonotype was observed many times. The chain couples TRBV10-3 to TRBJ2-5; 7 bases are a match to TRBD1. The CDR3 totals 14 residues. V lost 6 bases and J lost 5; bases outside the gene matches: 9. CDR1 is ENHRY and CDR2 is SYGVKD in the germline V gene. CDR3 sequence reads: CAISPTGVGETQYF. The DNA for the CDR3 is TGTGCCATCAGCCCTACAGGGGTCGGCGAGACCCAGTACTTC.